A single sample is the source of the 20 T cell receptor beta chains below, sequenced in a study of T-cell reconstitution after alpha-beta-depleted transplantation in children. Construction of the TCRbeta library involved unique molecular identifiers. TCRdb re-derived calls from the PCR reads in MiXCR, one entry per CDR3 protein. This sample yields roughly 280,000 distinct CDR3 sequences, of which roughly 11% are seen a single time; 20% to 30% belongs to the top ten. Source: peripheral blood, taken 180 days after TCRalphabeta/CD19-depleted stem cell transplant. The receptors shown here come from a male patient aged 2-15 years who had a stem cell transplant for chronic granulomatous disease, so the T cells may come from the graft donor.

There are many counts of this clonotype. This chain joins TRBV7-8 and TRBJ2-3; no definite D call. Trimming left V 1 base short and J 0 bases short, with 14 bases between. CDR3 length equals 17 residues. Germline V gene sequence: CDR1 SGHVS, CDR2 FQNEAQ. The CDR3 here is CASSLVPRSGSTDTQYF. CDR3 DNA sequence: TGTGCCAGCAGCTTAGTGCCCCGTAGTGGGAGCACAGATACGCAGTATTTT.

This clonotype was detected ten times or more. V and J are TRBV9 and TRBJ2-5; D is ambiguous. Looked up from germline, CDR1 is SGDLS and CDR2 is YYNGEE. V was cut by 0 bases and J by 1 base, with 10 bases left in between. The CDR3 length is 15 residues. CDR3 nucleotide sequence: TGTGCCAGCAGCGTAGAAGGTGCCTCCCAAGAGACCCAGTACTTC. Its translation is CASSVEGASQETQYF. Full variable domain (remainder filled in from reference TRBV9 and TRBJ2-5): DSGVTQTPKHLITATGQRVTLRCSPRSGDLSVYWYQQSLDQGLQFLIQYYNGEERAKGNILERFSAQQFPDLHSELNLSSLELGDSALYFCASSVEGASQETQYFGPGTRLLVL.

Details on this clonotype: Being one base from a much bigger clone, this may be a read error. CDR3 bases: TGCAGTGCCAAAGCGCTTCCGGGACTAGCGGGAGGTTGGAACACCGGGGAGCTGTTTTTT. Translation gives CSAKALPGLAGGWNTGELFF. The gene calls are TRBV20-1 and TRBJ2-2, with 15 bases that match TRBD2. Unmatched junction bases numbered 15, after V lost 6 bases and J lost 1 base. The CDR3 totals 20 residues. CDR1 is DFQATT, CDR2 SNEGSKA, per germline (reference sequence).

Concerning this clonotype: A much larger clone lies a single base off, so this may be a read error. The chain combines TRBV20-1 with TRBJ2-1; D uncertain. The CDR3 has 12 residues. V lost 3 bases, J lost 9 bases, and 12 bases lay in between. Germline V gene data show CDR1 as DFQATT and CDR2 as SNEGSKA (reference sequence). CDR3: CSASGPSSEQFF. The DNA for the CDR3 is TGCAGTGCTAGCGGTCCCTCCAGTGAGCAGTTCTTC.

This clonotype occurred many times. J is TRBJ2-1 and V is TRBV12-3 or TRBV12-4; TRBD2 matches at 7 bases. Germline trimming cut 5 bases from V and 2 bases from J; bases unmatched to any gene: 3. This CDR3 has 14 residues. DNA of the CDR3: TGTGCCAGCAGTCCAGCGGGGACCTACAATGAGCAGTTCTTC. It specifies CASSPAGTYNEQFF.

This clonotype was counted ten times or more. The chain is built from TRBV3-1 and TRBJ2-5, with TRBD2 matching over 16 bases. Germline CDR1 is LGHDT and CDR2 is YNNKEL (reference sequence). The CDR3 has 17 amino acids. Trimming at V came to 4 bases and at J to 4 bases, leaving 6 bases not matched to a gene. The CDR3 region is CASSPGLAGGPRETQYF. The CDR3 region has the DNA TGTGCCAGCAGCCCGGGACTAGCGGGAGGGCCTAGAGAGACCCAGTACTTC.

This clonotype occurred many times. The rearrangement joins TRBV5-5 to TRBJ1-5, with a possible D match to TRBD1 (5 bases). CDR1 SGHKS and CDR2 YYEKEE come from the germline V gene (reference sequence). Trimming left V 4 bases short and J 9 bases short, with 11 bases between. CDR3 length: 12 amino acids. The CDR3 DNA is TGTGCCAGCAGCGGGGACTATGGGCCCCAGCATTTT. Amino acids: CASSGDYGPQHF.

The table lists this clonotype with many counts. The chain recombines TRBV27 with TRBJ2-1; D gene ambiguous. Trimming left V 7 bases short and J 9 bases short, with 10 bases between. In germline, CDR1 is MNHEY, CDR2 SMNVEV (reference sequence). CDR3 length equals 11 residues. This chain's CDR3 is CASILGVEQFF. The CDR3 DNA reads TGTGCCAGCATTCTAGGAGTTGAGCAGTTCTTC.

This clonotype was counted many times. The chain employs TRBV20-1 and TRBJ2-7; D is unclear. The V end lost 3 bases, the J end lost 0 bases, and 15 bases lay between the germline ends. Germline CDR1 and CDR2: DFQATT and SNEGSKA (reference sequence). The CDR3 has 15 amino acids. CDR3 sequence (DNA): TGCAGTGCTAGCCAGAGCAGGAAAAGCTCCTACGAGCAGTACTTC. This encodes CSASQSRKSSYEQYF.

This clonotype was seen at least ten times. The chain links TRBV5-6 to TRBJ2-5, with TRBD1 as a possible D gene (6 bases). CDR1 and CDR2 (germline): SGHDT, YYEEEE. This CDR3 has 19 residues. V shed 3 bases and J shed 3 bases, with 27 bases lying between them. The CDR3 DNA reads TGTGCCAGCAGCTCCTTCATATTACGTACAGGGACCTTCGAAGAGACCCAGTACTTC. Protein: CASSSFILRTGTFEETQYF.

This clonotype showed up many times. This chain joins TRBV10-3 and TRBJ2-2; D gene uncertain. Trimming shortened V by 6 bases and J by 2 bases, and 10 bases separated the two germline ends. Germline lookup yields CDR1 ENHRY and CDR2 SYGVKD. The CDR3 runs to 14 residues. The DNA for the CDR3 is TGTGCCATCAGAGCACAAATTAACACCGGGGAGCTGTTTTTT. Protein sequence: CAIRAQINTGELFF.

Ten or more counts support this clonotype. The V gene is TRBV27, the J gene TRBJ1-1; 8 bases match TRBD1. Germline CDR1 is MNHEY and CDR2 is SMNVEV (reference sequence). J gave up 3 bases and V 2 bases, and 5 bases lay outside the gene matches. The CDR3 length is 15 residues. CDR3 sequence (DNA): TGTGCCAGCAGTTTACAGGGGGCTTATTACACTGAAGCTTTCTTT. Its translation is CASSLQGAYYTEAFF.

This clonotype was recorded many times. The junction differs from germline at one of its ends, possibly a read error. The genes are TRBV12-3 or TRBV12-4 and TRBJ2-1, with 8 bases matching TRBD2. This CDR3 is built from 17 residues. CDR3 coding DNA: TGTGCCAGCAGCGACCACGACAGCCCCGGGGGCGTAGGGCGGGGGGTCTTC. It is translated as CASSDHDSPGGVGRGVF.

This clonotype was seen at least ten times. The chain is built from TRBV7-3 and TRBJ2-7, with TRBD2 matching 8 bases. Germline V CDR1 and CDR2: SGHTA, FQGTGA. The J segment lost 2 bases and the V segment lost 4 bases, leaving 16 bases of the junction unmatched. This CDR3 region has 18 residues. The chain's CDR3 is CASSSSQVGTRTPYEQYF. As DNA, the CDR3 is TGTGCCAGCAGCTCATCTCAGGTCGGGACTAGAACCCCCTACGAGCAGTACTTC.

This clonotype was counted many times. V gene TRBV12-3 or TRBV12-4 combines with J gene TRBJ2-1, with 9 bases lining up with TRBD2. The CDR3 is 16 amino acids. V lost 7 bases and J lost 8; bases outside the gene matches: 15. The CDR3 sequence: CASMVYGGRANYEQFF. CDR3 nucleotides: TGTGCCAGCATGGTTTATGGCGGGAGGGCCAATTATGAGCAGTTCTTC.

This clonotype was counted many times. The rearrangement joins TRBV20-1 to TRBJ2-1; 15 bases are shared with TRBD2. The ends lost 1 base at V and 0 bases at J; junction bases unmatched: 10. The CDR3 covers 20 residues. Germline V gene data show CDR1 as DFQATT and CDR2 as SNEGSKA (reference sequence). CDR3 sequence reads: CSARGGRTSGRAVSYNEQFF. In nucleotides, the CDR3 is TGCAGTGCTAGAGGGGGAAGGACTAGCGGGAGGGCCGTCTCCTACAATGAGCAGTTCTTC.

This clonotype appeared many times. The J gene is TRBJ2-7, the V gene TRBV11-2; the D is unclear. The ends were cut back, 2 bases at V and 5 bases at J, with 19 bases in the middle. This CDR3 spans 16 amino acids. Germline CDR1 and CDR2: SGHAT and FQNNGV. The CDR3 reads CASSLFPADLRDEQYF. The CDR3 nucleotides are TGTGCCAGCAGCTTATTTCCCGCGGACCTACGGGACGAGCAGTACTTC.

This clonotype was seen ten or more times. This rearrangement joins TRBV7-9 to TRBJ2-1; 7 positions agree with TRBD2. CDR1 and CDR2 (germline): SEHNR, FQNEAQ (reference sequence). The CDR3 sequence is 15 residues long. The ends lost 5 bases at V and 6 bases at J; junction bases unmatched: 10. CDR3 loop: CASSPRSSGANEQFF. The CDR3 DNA follows: TGTGCCAGCAGCCCTCGGTCTAGCGGCGCCAATGAGCAGTTCTTC.

A word on this clonotype: With a much larger clone just one base away, this may be a read error. This chain joins TRBV7-2 and TRBJ2-3; TRBD2 aligns across 10 bases. The CDR3 has 15 residues. Per germline, CDR1 SGHTA and CDR2 FQGNSA. The CDR3 protein is CASSTLAGVADTQFF. In nucleotides, the CDR3 is TGTGCCAGCAGCACTCTAGCGGGAGTGGCAGATACGCAGTTTTTT.

This clonotype was found many times. The chain has TRBV6-1 and TRBJ2-1; D is unclear. V gave up 5 bases and J gave up 0 bases, with 8 bases separating them. CDR1 MNHNS and CDR2 SASEGT come from the germline V gene. The CDR3 has 14 amino acids. CDR3 amino acids: CASSTLSSYNEQFF. The CDR3, as DNA: TGTGCCAGCAGTACCCTGAGCTCCTACAATGAGCAGTTCTTC.